The following is a TCR beta chain sequence with its context. V was pared by 1 base and J by 2 bases, with 2 bases of the junction left unmatched. The CDR3 totals 15 residues. The germline V gene encodes CDR1 SGHRS and CDR2 YFSETQ. This specimen comes from a study of T cell changes during pregnancy in multiple sclerosis. Sequencing was performed with immunoSEQ multiplex PCR; in TCRdb, only in-frame clones are kept and a portion is missing. Of 95,000 to 100,000 clones in the sample, more than 85% were seen once. This clonotype was sampled from a female donor with multiple sclerosis, enrolled in a pregnancy study. The gene calls are TRBV5-1 and TRBJ2-1; 8 positions agree with TRBD2. Sequencing was performed on peripheral blood, taken in the second trimester of pregnancy. The CDR3 loop reads CASSLSGGPYNEQFF. The CDR3 region has the DNA TGCGCCAGCAGCTTGTCGGGAGGGCCCTACAATGAGCAGTTCTTC.